This TCR beta chain originates from a study of T cells in localized non-small cell lung cancer. Study outcomes and limitations: T cell clonality was highest in uninvolved adjacent lung, above tumor.

Turning to this clone: Its cognate antigen is unknown.

Assay: immunoSEQ multiplex PCR; the TCRdb copy retains only in-frame clones and omits some. The table shows roughly 25,000 clones, with 86% occurring only once. The CDR3 spans 13 residues. Germline CDR1 is SGHAT and CDR2 is FQDESV (reference sequence). Trimming stripped 1 base from V and 3 bases from J, with 6 bases between. This receptor was obtained from a male donor older than 55 with stage II squamous cell lung carcinoma. The specimen comprised peripheral blood, sampled before any cancer treatment. This chain connects TRBV11-1 to TRBJ1-2; TRBD1 is a possible D gene (5 bases). The CDR3 bases are TGTGCCAGCAGCTTAGAGGGGTACTATGGCTACACCTTC. This gives the protein CASSLEGYYGYTF. Using reference TRBV11-1 and TRBJ1-2 for the parts outside the CDR3, the full variable domain is EAEVAQSPRYKITEKSQAVAFWCDPISGHATLYWYRQILGQGPELLVQFQDESVVDDSQLPKDRFSAERLKGVDSTLKIQPAELGDSAMYLCASSLEGYYGYTFGSGTRLTVV.